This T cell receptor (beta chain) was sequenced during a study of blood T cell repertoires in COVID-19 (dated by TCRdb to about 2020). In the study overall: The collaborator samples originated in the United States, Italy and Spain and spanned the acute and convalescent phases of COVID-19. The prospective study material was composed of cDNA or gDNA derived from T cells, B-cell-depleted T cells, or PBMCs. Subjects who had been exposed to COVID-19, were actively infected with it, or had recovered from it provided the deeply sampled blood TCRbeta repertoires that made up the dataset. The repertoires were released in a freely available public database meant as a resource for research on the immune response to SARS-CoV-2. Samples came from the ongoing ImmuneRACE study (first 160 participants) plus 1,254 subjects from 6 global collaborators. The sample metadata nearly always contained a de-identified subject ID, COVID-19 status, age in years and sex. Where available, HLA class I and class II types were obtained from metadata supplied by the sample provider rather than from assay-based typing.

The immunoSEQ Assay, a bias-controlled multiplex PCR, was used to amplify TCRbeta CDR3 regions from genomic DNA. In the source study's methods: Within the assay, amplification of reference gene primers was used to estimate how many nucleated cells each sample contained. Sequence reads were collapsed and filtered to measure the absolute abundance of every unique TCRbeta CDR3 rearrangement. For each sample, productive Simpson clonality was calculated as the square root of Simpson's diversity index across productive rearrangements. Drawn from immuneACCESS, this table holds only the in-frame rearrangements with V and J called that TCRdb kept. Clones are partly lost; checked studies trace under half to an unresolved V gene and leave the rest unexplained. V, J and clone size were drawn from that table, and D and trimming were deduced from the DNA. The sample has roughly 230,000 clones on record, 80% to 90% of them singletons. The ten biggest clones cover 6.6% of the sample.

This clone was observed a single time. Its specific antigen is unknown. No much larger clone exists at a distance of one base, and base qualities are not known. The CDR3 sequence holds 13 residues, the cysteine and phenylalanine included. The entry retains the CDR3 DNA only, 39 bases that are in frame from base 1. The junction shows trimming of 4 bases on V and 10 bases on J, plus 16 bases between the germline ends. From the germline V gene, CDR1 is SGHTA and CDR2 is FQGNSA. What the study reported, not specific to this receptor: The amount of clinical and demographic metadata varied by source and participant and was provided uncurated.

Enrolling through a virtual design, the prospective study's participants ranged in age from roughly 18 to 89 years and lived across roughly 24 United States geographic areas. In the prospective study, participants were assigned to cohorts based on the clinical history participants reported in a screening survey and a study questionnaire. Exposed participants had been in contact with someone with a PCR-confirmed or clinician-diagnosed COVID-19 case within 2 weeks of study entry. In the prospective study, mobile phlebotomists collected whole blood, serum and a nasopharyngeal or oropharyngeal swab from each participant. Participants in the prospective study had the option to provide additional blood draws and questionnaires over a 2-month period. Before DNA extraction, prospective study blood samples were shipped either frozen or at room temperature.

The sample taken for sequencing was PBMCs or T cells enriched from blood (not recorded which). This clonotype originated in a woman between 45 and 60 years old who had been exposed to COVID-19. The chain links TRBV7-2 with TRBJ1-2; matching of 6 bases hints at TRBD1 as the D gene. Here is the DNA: TGTGCCAGCAGCTCCGGACAGCGTGTTGACTACACCTTC. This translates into CASSSGQRVDYTF.